A selection of T cell receptor beta chains follows, all from one sample in a study of PD-1 blockade in classical Hodgkin lymphoma. Clones were read by immunoSEQ multiplex PCR, and TCRdb kept only the in-frame ones, dropping some. This repertoire shows around 30,000 clones, less than 80% found once; its top ten account for over 2.5%. This specimen consisted of peripheral blood mononuclear cells (PBMCs), obtained before the second cycle of nivolumab. The receptors here all came from a human donor with classical Hodgkin lymphoma. Each CDR3 is given with its conserved first and last residue. D genes are given only for firm matches. Clone size appears in some rows only: once, few, many, or a class for an expanded clone.

D gene: .
J gene: TRBJ1-4
V gene: TRBV7-2
clone size: .
CDR3 DNA: TGTGCCAGCAGCCCGGGTCCCTACGGAACGATTGCAACTAATGAAAAACTGTTTTTT
CDR3 protein: CASSPGPYGTIATNEKLFF

D gene: .
J gene: TRBJ2-5
V gene: TRBV5-4
clone size: .
CDR3 DNA: TGTGCCAGCAGCTCCTACGCGGGGACGCAAGAGACCCAGTACTTC
CDR3 protein: CASSSYAGTQETQYF

D gene: .
J gene: TRBJ2-1
V gene: TRBV7-9
clone size: .
CDR3 DNA: TGTGCCAGCAGCGGCCCGAATGAGCAGTTCTTC
CDR3 protein: CASSGPNEQFF

D gene: .
J gene: TRBJ2-1
V gene: TRBV27
clone size: few
CDR3 DNA: TGTGCCAGCAGCCCTGGGGGATACAATGAGCAGTTCTTC
CDR3 protein: CASSPGGYNEQFF

D gene: .
J gene: TRBJ1-3
V gene: TRBV15
clone size: .
CDR3 DNA: TGTGCCACCAGCAGAGAGGCTGGAGGAGCTGGAAACACCATATATTTT
CDR3 protein: CATSREAGGAGNTIYF

D gene: .
J gene: TRBJ2-3
V gene: TRBV9
clone size: .
CDR3 DNA: TGTGCCAGCAGCGTAGGCGCTACAGGAGATACGCAGTATTTT
CDR3 protein: CASSVGATGDTQYF

D gene: TRBD2
J gene: TRBJ2-5
V gene: TRBV2
clone size: medium-sized
CDR3 DNA: TGTGCCAGCACGAGAGGGCCGGGGGGAGAGACCCAGTACTTC
CDR3 protein: CASTRGPGGETQYF

D gene: .
J gene: TRBJ1-2
V gene: TRBV19
clone size: .
CDR3 DNA: TGTGCCAGTAGGACAGTAGGTTACGTCTATGGCTACACCTTC
CDR3 protein: CASRTVGYVYGYTF

D gene: .
J gene: TRBJ1-4
V gene: TRBV30
clone size: .
CDR3 DNA: TGTGCCTGCCGGGAGGATGAAAAACTGTTTTTT
CDR3 protein: CACREDEKLFF

D gene: TRBD1
J gene: TRBJ1-4
V gene: TRBV7-8
clone size: .
CDR3 DNA: TGTGCCAGCAGCCCATTCGGGACAGTCTTGGGGGAAAAACTGTTTTTT
CDR3 protein: CASSPFGTVLGEKLFF

D gene: TRBD2
J gene: TRBJ2-5
V gene: TRBV11-3
clone size: .
CDR3 DNA: TGTGCCAGCAGCTTGGGGACTAGCGGGGGGCAGTACCAAGAGACCCAGTACTTC
CDR3 protein: CASSLGTSGGQYQETQYF

D gene: TRBD1
J gene: TRBJ2-3
V gene: TRBV9
clone size: .
CDR3 DNA: TGTGCCAGCAGCAGACGGGACATGACAGGGGGTGACACAGATACGCAGTATTTT
CDR3 protein: CASSRRDMTGGDTDTQYF

D gene: .
J gene: TRBJ1-6
V gene: TRBV7-9
clone size: .
CDR3 DNA: TGTGCCAGCAGCTCGACCGGGACCCTTAATTCACCCCTCCACTTT
CDR3 protein: CASSSTGTLNSPLHF

D gene: .
J gene: TRBJ2-5
V gene: TRBV5-4
clone size: .
CDR3 DNA: TGTGCCAGCAGCTTGTTGGGCAGCCAAGAGACCCAGTACTTC
CDR3 protein: CASSLLGSQETQYF

D gene: TRBD1
J gene: TRBJ1-2
V gene: TRBV6-5
clone size: .
CDR3 DNA: TGTGCCAGCAGTCGACAGGGCCGTGGCTACACCTTC
CDR3 protein: CASSRQGRGYTF

D gene: TRBD1
J gene: TRBJ1-2
V gene: TRBV18
clone size: once
CDR3 DNA: TGTGCCAGCTCATCGAGTGGGGGACAGGGAGTCTATGGCTACACCTTC
CDR3 protein: CASSSSGGQGVYGYTF

D gene: .
J gene: TRBJ2-2
V gene: TRBV25-1
clone size: medium-sized
CDR3 DNA: TGTGCCAGCAGCTCCCCCTCGGATTGGTTCTCCGGGGAGCTGTTTTTT
CDR3 protein: CASSSPSDWFSGELFF

D gene: .
J gene: TRBJ2-5
V gene: TRBV2
clone size: .
CDR3 DNA: TGTGCCAGTCAGTCGGTGCAAGAGACCCAGTACTTC
CDR3 protein: CASQSVQETQYF

D gene: .
J gene: TRBJ2-7
V gene: TRBV6-1
clone size: .
CDR3 DNA: TGTGCCAGCGAAGTCGCCTACGAGCAGTACTTC
CDR3 protein: CASEVAYEQYF

D gene: .
J gene: TRBJ2-7
V gene: TRBV13
clone size: few
CDR3 DNA: TGTGCCAGCAGCGCCGGGCGTACCTACGAGCAGTACTTC
CDR3 protein: CASSAGRTYEQYF

D gene: TRBD1
J gene: TRBJ2-1
V gene: TRBV11-3
clone size: .
CDR3 DNA: TGTGCCAGCAGCTCCCTCACAGGGGTCAATGAGCAGTTCTTC
CDR3 protein: CASSSLTGVNEQFF

D gene: TRBD1
J gene: TRBJ2-2
V gene: TRBV11-3
clone size: .
CDR3 DNA: TGTGCCAGCAGCTTAAGGCAGGGGGCTGACGGGGAGCTGTTTTTT
CDR3 protein: CASSLRQGADGELFF

D gene: .
J gene: TRBJ1-1
V gene: TRBV18
clone size: .
CDR3 DNA: TGTGCCAGCTCACCGGACCAGGGAACTGAAGCTTTCTTT
CDR3 protein: CASSPDQGTEAFF

D gene: TRBD1
J gene: TRBJ1-1
V gene: TRBV5-6
clone size: few
CDR3 DNA: TGTGCCAGCAGCAACAGGGGAACTGAAGCTTTCTTT
CDR3 protein: CASSNRGTEAFF

D gene: .
J gene: TRBJ2-5
V gene: TRBV5-6
clone size: .
CDR3 DNA: TGTGCCAGCCGTAACCGATGGACAGCACAAGAGACCCAGTACTTC
CDR3 protein: CASRNRWTAQETQYF

D gene: TRBD2
J gene: TRBJ2-7
V gene: TRBV6-4
clone size: once
CDR3 DNA: TGTGCCAGCAGCAGGACTAGCGGGGATTTCGAGCAGTACTTC
CDR3 protein: CASSRTSGDFEQYF

D gene: .
J gene: TRBJ1-5
V gene: TRBV19
clone size: .
CDR3 DNA: TGTGCCAGTAGTATCAAGGGGTATGGGAATCAGCCCCAGCATTTT
CDR3 protein: CASSIKGYGNQPQHF

D gene: .
J gene: TRBJ2-7
V gene: TRBV19
clone size: .
CDR3 DNA: TGTGCGACAAGGGGCGGGGCGTCCTACGAGCAGTACTTC
CDR3 protein: CATRGGASYEQYF

D gene: TRBD2
J gene: TRBJ2-1
V gene: TRBV6-5
clone size: .
CDR3 DNA: TGTGCCAGCGCGGGACTAGCAAATGAGCAGTTCTTC
CDR3 protein: CASAGLANEQFF

D gene: .
J gene: TRBJ2-7
V gene: TRBV7-9
clone size: .
CDR3 DNA: TGTGCCAGCAGCCAGGACCCTTTAAATCGCCCTCAGTACTACGAGCAGTACTTC
CDR3 protein: CASSQDPLNRPQYYEQYF

D gene: TRBD2
J gene: TRBJ2-5
V gene: TRBV7-9
clone size: .
CDR3 DNA: TGTGCCAGCCAATCCGGGACTAGCGGACAAGAGACCCAGTACTTC
CDR3 protein: CASQSGTSGQETQYF

D gene: .
J gene: TRBJ2-6
V gene: TRBV27
clone size: .
CDR3 DNA: TGTGCCAGCAGCAAGAGGTCTGGGGCCAACGTCCTGACTTTC
CDR3 protein: CASSKRSGANVLTF

D gene: TRBD1
J gene: TRBJ1-5
V gene: TRBV9
clone size: .
CDR3 DNA: TGTGCCATCCGACGGGCGGGACAGGGGGTTATTAGCAATCAGCCCCAGCATTTT
CDR3 protein: CAIRRAGQGVISNQPQHF

D gene: .
J gene: TRBJ1-2
V gene: TRBV27
clone size: few
CDR3 DNA: TGTGCCAGCAGTTCGGGACGGGGCTACACCTTC
CDR3 protein: CASSSGRGYTF

D gene: .
J gene: TRBJ2-5
V gene: TRBV25-1
clone size: medium-sized
CDR3 DNA: TGTGCCAGCAGAGGAGGGGGTGGAGAGACCCAGTACTTC
CDR3 protein: CASRGGGGETQYF

D gene: TRBD1
J gene: TRBJ2-2
V gene: TRBV19
clone size: once
CDR3 DNA: TGTGCCAGTAGCGATCACAGGGGGTTGACCGGGGAGCTGTTTTTT
CDR3 protein: CASSDHRGLTGELFF

D gene: .
J gene: TRBJ1-1
V gene: TRBV7-9
clone size: .
CDR3 DNA: TGTGCCAGCAGCTTAGGTGCGTCTGAAGCTTTCTTT
CDR3 protein: CASSLGASEAFF

D gene: .
J gene: TRBJ1-1
V gene: TRBV6-6
clone size: .
CDR3 DNA: TGTGCCAGCAGTTACGGAGCTTTCTTT
CDR3 protein: CASSYGAFF

D gene: .
J gene: TRBJ2-1
V gene: TRBV19
clone size: .
CDR3 DNA: TGTGCCAGTAGTATGGCAGGGGCCGGTATCGATGAGCAGTTCTTC
CDR3 protein: CASSMAGAGIDEQFF

D gene: TRBD2
J gene: TRBJ2-1
V gene: TRBV18
clone size: once
CDR3 DNA: TGTGCCAGCTCCCCCACTAGCGGGGGTTACAATGAGCAGTTCTTC
CDR3 protein: CASSPTSGGYNEQFF

D gene: TRBD1
J gene: TRBJ1-1
V gene: TRBV5-1
clone size: .
CDR3 DNA: TGCGCCAGCAACCGGGACAGGGGGCTGAACACTGAAGCTTTCTTT
CDR3 protein: CASNRDRGLNTEAFF

D gene: TRBD1
J gene: TRBJ2-1
V gene: TRBV4-3
clone size: .
CDR3 DNA: TGCGCCAGCAGCCAAGGCACTACAGGGGTCGATGAGCAGTTCTTC
CDR3 protein: CASSQGTTGVDEQFF

D gene: .
J gene: TRBJ2-2
V gene: TRBV11-3
clone size: .
CDR3 DNA: TGTGCCAGCAGCTTAGATTCGAACACCGGGGAGCTGTTTTTT
CDR3 protein: CASSLDSNTGELFF

D gene: TRBD2
J gene: TRBJ2-7
V gene: TRBV27
clone size: .
CDR3 DNA: TGTGCCAGCACCATTAGCGGGGGGGGCGACTACGAGCAGTACTTC
CDR3 protein: CASTISGGGDYEQYF

D gene: .
J gene: TRBJ1-6
V gene: TRBV7-2
clone size: .
CDR3 DNA: TGTGCCAGCAGCCCCCATAGTAGTTATAATTCACCCCTCCACTTT
CDR3 protein: CASSPHSSYNSPLHF

D gene: TRBD2
J gene: TRBJ2-1
V gene: TRBV5-1
clone size: .
CDR3 DNA: TGCGCCAGCAGCGAGACTAGCGGGGGGTGGAGTGAGCAGTTCTTC
CDR3 protein: CASSETSGGWSEQFF

D gene: TRBD1
J gene: TRBJ2-3
V gene: TRBV27
clone size: .
CDR3 DNA: TGTGCCAGCAGTTACCCCGGACAGGCAAATACGCAGTATTTT
CDR3 protein: CASSYPGQANTQYF

D gene: .
J gene: TRBJ1-2
V gene: TRBV21-1
clone size: .
CDR3 DNA: TGTGCCAGCAGCAAAAAGGGGAGGGGGCCGGCCAACTATGGCTACACCTTC
CDR3 protein: CASSKKGRGPANYGYTF

D gene: .
J gene: TRBJ1-1
V gene: TRBV19
clone size: .
CDR3 DNA: TGTGCCAGTAGTATAGGGCGGGGAGCTGAAGCTTTCTTT
CDR3 protein: CASSIGRGAEAFF

D gene: TRBD2
J gene: TRBJ2-3
V gene: TRBV7-2
clone size: .
CDR3 DNA: TGTGCCAGCAGCCCCCCTGAAGCGGGGGGGACAGATACGCAGTATTTT
CDR3 protein: CASSPPEAGGTDTQYF